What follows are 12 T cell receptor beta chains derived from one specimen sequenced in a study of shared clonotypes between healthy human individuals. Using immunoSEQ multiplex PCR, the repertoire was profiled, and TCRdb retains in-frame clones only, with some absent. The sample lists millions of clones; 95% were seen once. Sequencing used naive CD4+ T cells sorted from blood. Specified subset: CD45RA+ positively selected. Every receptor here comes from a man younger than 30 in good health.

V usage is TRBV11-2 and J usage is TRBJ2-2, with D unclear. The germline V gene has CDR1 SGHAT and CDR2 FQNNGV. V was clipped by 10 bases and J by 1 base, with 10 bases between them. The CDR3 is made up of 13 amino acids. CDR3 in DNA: TGTGCCACCCGGCTGGGGAACACCGGGGAGCTGTTTTTT. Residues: CATRLGNTGELFF.

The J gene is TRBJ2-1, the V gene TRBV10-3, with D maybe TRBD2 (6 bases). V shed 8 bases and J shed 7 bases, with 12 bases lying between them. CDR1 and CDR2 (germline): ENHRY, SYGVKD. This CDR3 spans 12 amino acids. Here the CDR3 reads CAIGRGVNEQFF. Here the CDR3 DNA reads TGTGCCATCGGGCGCGGGGTTAATGAGCAGTTCTTC.

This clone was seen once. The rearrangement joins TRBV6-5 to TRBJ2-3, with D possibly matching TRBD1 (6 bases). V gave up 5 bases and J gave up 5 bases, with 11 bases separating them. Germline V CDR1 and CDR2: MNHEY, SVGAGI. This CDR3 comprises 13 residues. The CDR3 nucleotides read TGTGCCAGCAGTCCACAGGGAGTAGATACGCAGTATTTT. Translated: CASSPQGVDTQYF.

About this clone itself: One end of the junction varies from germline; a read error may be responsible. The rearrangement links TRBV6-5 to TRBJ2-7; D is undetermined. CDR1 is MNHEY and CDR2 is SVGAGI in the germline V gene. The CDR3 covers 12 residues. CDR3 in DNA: TGTGCCAGCAGTTACTCAGATCGGGTCTTACTCTTC. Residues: CASSYSDRVLLF.

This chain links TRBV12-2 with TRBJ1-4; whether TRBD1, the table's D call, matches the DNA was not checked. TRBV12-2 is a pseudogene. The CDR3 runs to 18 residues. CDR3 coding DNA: TGTGCAAGTCGCTTAGATGCGAATGGGACAGGGGCAAATGAAAAACTGTTTTTT. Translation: CASRLDANGTGANEKLFF.

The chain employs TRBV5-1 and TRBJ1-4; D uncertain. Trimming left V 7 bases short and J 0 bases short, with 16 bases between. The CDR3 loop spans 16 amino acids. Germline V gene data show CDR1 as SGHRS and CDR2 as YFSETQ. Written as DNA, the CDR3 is TGCGCCAGCGCTCAACACGTATCCCCAACTAATGAAAAACTGTTTTTT. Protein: CASAQHVSPTNEKLFF.

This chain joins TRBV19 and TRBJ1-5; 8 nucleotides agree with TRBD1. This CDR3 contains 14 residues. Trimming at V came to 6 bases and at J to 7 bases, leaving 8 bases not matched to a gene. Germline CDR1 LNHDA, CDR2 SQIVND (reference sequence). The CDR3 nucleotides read TGTGCCAGTAGCCATACAGGGGGGAAACAGCCCCAGCATTTT. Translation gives CASSHTGGKQPQHF.

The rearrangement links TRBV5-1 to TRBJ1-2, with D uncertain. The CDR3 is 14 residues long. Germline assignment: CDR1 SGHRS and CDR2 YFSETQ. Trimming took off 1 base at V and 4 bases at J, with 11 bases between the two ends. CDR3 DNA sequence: TGCGCCAGCAGCTTGTTGGATGAGTCCTATGGCTACACCTTC. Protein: CASSLLDESYGYTF.

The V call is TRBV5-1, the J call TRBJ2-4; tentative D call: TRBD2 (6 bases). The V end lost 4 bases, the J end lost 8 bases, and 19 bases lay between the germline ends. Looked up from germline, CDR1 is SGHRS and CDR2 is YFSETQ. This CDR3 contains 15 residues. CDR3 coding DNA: TGCGCCAGCAGCCCGACCAGTGGAGGGTGGCACATTCAGTACTTC. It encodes CASSPTSGGWHIQYF.

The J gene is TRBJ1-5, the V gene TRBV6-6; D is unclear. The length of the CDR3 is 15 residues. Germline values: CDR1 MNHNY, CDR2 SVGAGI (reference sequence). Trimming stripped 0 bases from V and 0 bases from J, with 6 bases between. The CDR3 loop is CASSYSTSSNQPQHF. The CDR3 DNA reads TGTGCCAGCAGTTACTCGACCAGTAGCAATCAGCCCCAGCATTTT.

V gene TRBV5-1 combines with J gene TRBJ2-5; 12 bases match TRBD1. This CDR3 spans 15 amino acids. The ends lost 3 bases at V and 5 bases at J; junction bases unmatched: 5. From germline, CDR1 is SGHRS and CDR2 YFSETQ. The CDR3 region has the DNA TGCGCCAGCAGCTCACCGGGACAGGGGGCGGAGACCCAGTACTTC. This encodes CASSSPGQGAETQYF.

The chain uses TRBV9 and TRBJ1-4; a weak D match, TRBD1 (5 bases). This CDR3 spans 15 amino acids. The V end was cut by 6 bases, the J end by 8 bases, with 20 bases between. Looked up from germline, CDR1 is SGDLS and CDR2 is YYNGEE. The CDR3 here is CASNNDRGQGEKLFF. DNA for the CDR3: TGTGCCAGCAACAACGACAGAGGCCAAGGGGAAAAACTGTTTTTT.